These T cell receptor beta chains were read from a single sample in a study of cytomegalovirus exposure and HLA in healthy donors. Produced via immunoSEQ multiplex PCR; TCRdb's table is partial and in-frame only. The top ten clones hold roughly 1.7% of a sample with about 56,000 clones, roughly 93% of them seen once. The sample was PBMCs. The source is a woman aged 18-29 years in good health and CMV-seropositive. The CDR3 runs from the conserved cysteine through the conserved F or W. Each record gives: J gene, clone size, V gene, D gene, CDR3 protein, CDR3 DNA. A D gene is named only where the DNA matches it firmly. The size entry is marked missing in some rows and otherwise reads once, few, many or a size class.

TRBJ1-4,.,TRBV2,.,CASRGRNEKLFF,TGTGCCAGCAGGGGCCGAAATGAAAAACTGTTTTTT
TRBJ1-5,.,TRBV4-3,TRBD1,CASRQDRVSNQPQHF,TGCGCCAGCAGACAGGACAGGGTTAGCAATCAGCCCCAGCATTTT
TRBJ1-1,.,TRBV19,TRBD1,CASSTGQGLVNTEAFF,TGTGCCAGTAGTACAGGACAGGGTTTGGTGAACACTGAAGCTTTCTTT
TRBJ1-2,.,TRBV7-9,.,CASSLALFGGYTF,TGTGCCAGCAGCTTAGCGCTATTCGGTGGCTACACCTTC
TRBJ1-1,.,TRBV5-1,.,CASRTSKRQDEAFF,TGCGCCAGCAGGACGAGTAAAAGACAGGACGAAGCTTTCTTT
TRBJ2-2,.,TRBV2,TRBD2,CASSRGGGIVGELFF,TGTGCCAGCAGTCGAGGCGGGGGGATAGTCGGGGAGCTGTTTTTT
TRBJ2-2,few,TRBV4-3,.,CASSQEFKGAANTGELFF,TGCGCCAGCAGCCAAGAATTTAAGGGAGCGGCGAACACCGGGGAGCTGTTTTTT
TRBJ1-1,.,TRBV6-5,TRBD1,CASRRQGVDTEAFF,TGTGCCAGCAGGCGACAGGGAGTGGACACTGAAGCTTTCTTT
TRBJ2-7,.,TRBV4-3,TRBD2,CASSQDGRGGSSYEQYF,TGCGCCAGCAGCCAAGATGGTCGCGGGGGGAGTTCCTACGAGCAGTACTTC
TRBJ2-5,.,TRBV27,.,CASSLFGQQQVYF,TGTGCCAGCAGTTTATTCGGCCAGCAGCAGGTGTACTTC
TRBJ1-6,.,TRBV4-1,.,CASSQAPYSPLHF,TGCGCCAGCAGCCAAGCTCCCTACTCACCCCTCCACTTT
TRBJ1-1,.,TRBV15,.,CATSRDQAGEAFF,TGTGCCACCAGCAGAGATCAAGCAGGTGAAGCTTTCTTT
TRBJ1-6,.,TRBV2,TRBD1,CASRAIRGLSNSPLHF,TGTGCCAGCAGGGCGATCAGGGGGCTCTCGAATTCACCCCTCCACTTT
TRBJ2-2,once,TRBV6-6,TRBD1,CASSSGGTGVFGELFF,TGTGCCAGCAGTTCTGGGGGGACAGGGGTATTCGGGGAGCTGTTTTTT
TRBJ2-4,.,TRBV13,.,CASSLGGVIQYF,TGTGCCAGCAGCTTAGGAGGGGTCATTCAGTACTTC
TRBJ1-3,.,TRBV4-1,.,CASSQDENSGNTIYF,TGCGCCAGCAGCCAAGACGAGAACTCTGGAAACACCATATATTTT
TRBJ1-2,.,TRBV28,.,CASSLNGGVYGYTF,TGTGCCAGCAGTTTAAACGGGGGGGTCTATGGCTACACCTTC
TRBJ2-2,.,TRBV19,TRBD2,CARSVTSPFELNTGELFF,TGTGCCAGGAGTGTGACTAGCCCGTTCGAGCTTAACACCGGGGAGCTGTTTTTT
TRBJ2-7,.,TRBV16,TRBD1,CASSLPGTGNYEQYF,TGTGCCAGCAGCCTTCCCGGGACAGGGAACTACGAGCAGTACTTC
TRBJ2-1,.,TRBV11-1,TRBD1,CASSLQTGGNEQFF,TGTGCCAGCAGCTTACAAACAGGGGGGAATGAGCAGTTCTTC
TRBJ1-2,.,TRBV5-5,.,CASSLYEDGYTF,TGTGCCAGCAGCTTGTATGAGGATGGCTACACCTTC
TRBJ2-1,.,TRBV11-2,TRBD2,CASRVAGGFGEQFF,TGTGCCAGCAGAGTAGCGGGGGGGTTCGGTGAGCAGTTCTTC
TRBJ1-6,.,TRBV7-9,TRBD1,CASSLTGTGIHNSPLHF,TGTGCCAGCAGCTTAACCGGGACAGGGATCCATAATTCACCCCTCCACTTT
TRBJ2-1,.,TRBV10-2,TRBD2,CASKRGDYNEQFF,TGCGCCAGTAAGCGGGGGGACTACAATGAGCAGTTCTTC